This section outlines one T cell receptor (beta chain) sequence together with its context. Its antigen is not identified. The sample is drawn from a study of cytomegalovirus exposure and HLA in healthy donors. Vbeta (60) and Jbeta (13) primers were used in the PCR. Measured with immunoSEQ multiplex PCR; TCRdb has only the in-frame clones, and not every one. The sample has under 200,000 clones; 82% are singletons. Study conclusions and caveats: In the analysis, some V segments, TRBV6-2 and TRBV6-3 included, were excluded as indistinguishable. It was about 150 TCR beta chains that were listed as cytomegalovirus-associated. The records held CMV serostatus as the only immune exposure information.

The CDR3 consists of 16 residues. CDR1 and CDR2 from the germline V gene are WSHSY and SAAADI. V lost 5 bases and J lost 4; bases outside the gene matches: 7. Nominally healthy donors provided the samples, though records likely missed some immune exposures. V gene TRBV10-2 combines with J gene TRBJ2-7; TRBD2 agrees at 14 bases. The receptor's source is a girl aged 5-17 years in good health and CMV-seropositive. The specimen was PBMCs. CDR3 sequence: CASSLGTSGSRYEQYF. DNA of the CDR3: TGCGCCAGCAGTTTGGGGACTAGCGGGAGCAGGTACGAGCAGTACTTC.